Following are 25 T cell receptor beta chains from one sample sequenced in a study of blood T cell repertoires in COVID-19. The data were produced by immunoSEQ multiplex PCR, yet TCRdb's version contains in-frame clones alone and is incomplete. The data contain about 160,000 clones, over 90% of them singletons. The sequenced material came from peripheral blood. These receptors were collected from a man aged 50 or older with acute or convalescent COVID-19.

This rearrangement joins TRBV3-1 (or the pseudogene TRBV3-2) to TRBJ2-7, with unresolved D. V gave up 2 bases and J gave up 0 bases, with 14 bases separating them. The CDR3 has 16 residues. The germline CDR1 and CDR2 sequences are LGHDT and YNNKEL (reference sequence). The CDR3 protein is CASSQNLPTVSYEQYF. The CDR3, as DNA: TGTGCCAGCAGCCAAAACCTCCCAACAGTCTCCTACGAGCAGTACTTC.

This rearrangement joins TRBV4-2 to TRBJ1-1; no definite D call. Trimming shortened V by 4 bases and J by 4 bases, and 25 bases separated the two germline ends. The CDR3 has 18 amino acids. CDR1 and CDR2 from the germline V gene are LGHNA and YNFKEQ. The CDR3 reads CASSPRTTNRVVRTEAFF. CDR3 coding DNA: TGTGCCAGCAGCCCCCGCACAACCAACCGGGTGGTGCGCACTGAAGCTTTCTTT.

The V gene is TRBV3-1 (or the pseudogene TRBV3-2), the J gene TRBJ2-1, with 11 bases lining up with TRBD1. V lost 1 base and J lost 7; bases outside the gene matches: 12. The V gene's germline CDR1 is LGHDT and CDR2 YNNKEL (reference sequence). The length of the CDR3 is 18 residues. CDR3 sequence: CASSQGLLTGTGGNEQFF. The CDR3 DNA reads TGTGCCAGCAGCCAAGGGCTCCTTACCGGGACAGGGGGTAATGAGCAGTTCTTC.

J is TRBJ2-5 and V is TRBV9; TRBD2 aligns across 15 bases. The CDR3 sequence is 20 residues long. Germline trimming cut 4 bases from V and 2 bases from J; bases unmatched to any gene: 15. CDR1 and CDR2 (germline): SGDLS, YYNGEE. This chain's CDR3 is CASSNNPGTSGRNGQETQYF. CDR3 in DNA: TGTGCCAGCAGCAACAACCCGGGGACTAGCGGGAGGAACGGACAAGAGACCCAGTACTTC.

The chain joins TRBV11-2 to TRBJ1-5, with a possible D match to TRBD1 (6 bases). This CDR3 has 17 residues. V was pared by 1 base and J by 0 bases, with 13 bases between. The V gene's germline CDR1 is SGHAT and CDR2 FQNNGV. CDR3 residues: CASSLVGGAYSNQPQHF. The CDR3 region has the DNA TGTGCCAGCAGCTTAGTGGGGGGGGCTTATAGCAATCAGCCCCAGCATTTT.

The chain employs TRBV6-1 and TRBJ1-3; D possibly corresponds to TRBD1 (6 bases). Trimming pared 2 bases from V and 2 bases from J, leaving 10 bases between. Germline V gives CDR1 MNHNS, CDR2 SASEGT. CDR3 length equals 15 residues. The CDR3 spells CASSEYEGAGNTIYF. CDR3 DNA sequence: TGTGCCAGCAGTGAATATGAGGGGGCTGGAAACACCATATATTTT.

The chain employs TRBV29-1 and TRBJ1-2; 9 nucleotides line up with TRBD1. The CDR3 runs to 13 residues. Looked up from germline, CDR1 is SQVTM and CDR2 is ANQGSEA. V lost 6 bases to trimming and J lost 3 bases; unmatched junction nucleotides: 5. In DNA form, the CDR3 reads TGCAGCGTCCGGGACAGGGAGGACTATGGCTACACCTTC. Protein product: CSVRDREDYGYTF.

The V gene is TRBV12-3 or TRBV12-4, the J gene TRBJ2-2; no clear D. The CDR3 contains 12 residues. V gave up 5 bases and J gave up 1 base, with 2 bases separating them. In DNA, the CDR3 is TGTGCCAGCAGTCTGAACACCGGGGAGCTGTTTTTT. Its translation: CASSLNTGELFF.

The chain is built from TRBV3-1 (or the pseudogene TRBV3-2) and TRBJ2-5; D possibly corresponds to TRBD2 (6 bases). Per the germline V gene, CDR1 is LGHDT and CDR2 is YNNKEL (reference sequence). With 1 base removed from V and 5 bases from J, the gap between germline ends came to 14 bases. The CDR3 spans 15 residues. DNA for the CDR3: TGTGCCAGCAGCCAAGGTCTAGCGAGTGGGGAGACCCAGTACTTC. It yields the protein CASSQGLASGETQYF.

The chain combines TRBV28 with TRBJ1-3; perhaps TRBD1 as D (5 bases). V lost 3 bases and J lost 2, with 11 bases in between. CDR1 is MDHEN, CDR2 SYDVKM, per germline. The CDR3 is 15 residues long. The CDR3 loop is CASSLSAGAGNTIYF. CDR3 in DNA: TGTGCCAGCAGTTTGTCCGCGGGGGCTGGAAACACCATATATTTT.

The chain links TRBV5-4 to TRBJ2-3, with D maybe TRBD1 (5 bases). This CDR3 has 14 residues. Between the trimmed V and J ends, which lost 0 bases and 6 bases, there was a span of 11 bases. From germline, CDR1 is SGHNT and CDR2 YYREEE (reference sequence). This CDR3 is CASSLDQGSDTQYF. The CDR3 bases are TGTGCCAGCAGCTTGGATCAGGGCTCGGATACGCAGTATTTT. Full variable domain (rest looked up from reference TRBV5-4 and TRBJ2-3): ETGVTQSPTHLIKTRGQQVTLRCSSQSGHNTVSWYQQALGQGPQFIFQYYREEENGRGNFPPRFSGLQFPNYSSELNVNALELDDSALYLCASSLDQGSDTQYFGPGTRLTVL.

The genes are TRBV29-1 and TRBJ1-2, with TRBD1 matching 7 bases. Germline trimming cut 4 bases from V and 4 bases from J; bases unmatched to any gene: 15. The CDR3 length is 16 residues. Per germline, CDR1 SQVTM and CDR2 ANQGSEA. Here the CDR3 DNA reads TGCAGCGTTGGGGGGAGACAGGGAGCTTTTAGCTATGGCTACACCTTC. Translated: CSVGGRQGAFSYGYTF.

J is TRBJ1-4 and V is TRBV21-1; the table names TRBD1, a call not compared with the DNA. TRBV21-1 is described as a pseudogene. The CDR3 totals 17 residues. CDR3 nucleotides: TGTGCCAGCAGCAAAGGTGATCTTTCACAGGCTAATGAAAAACTGTTTTTT. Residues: CASSKGDLSQANEKLFF.

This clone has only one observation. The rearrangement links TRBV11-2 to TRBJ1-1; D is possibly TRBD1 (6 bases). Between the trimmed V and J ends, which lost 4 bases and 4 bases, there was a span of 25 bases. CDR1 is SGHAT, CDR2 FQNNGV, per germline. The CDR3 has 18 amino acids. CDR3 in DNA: TGTGCCAGCAGCTCCCCGAGGGGGGGCAGGGGCCGAGGCACTGAAGCTTTCTTT. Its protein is CASSSPRGGRGRGTEAFF.

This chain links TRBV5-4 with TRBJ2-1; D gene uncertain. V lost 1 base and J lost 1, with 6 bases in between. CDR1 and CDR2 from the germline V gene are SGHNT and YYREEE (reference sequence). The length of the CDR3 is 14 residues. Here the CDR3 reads CASSLTVSYNEQFF. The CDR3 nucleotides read TGTGCCAGCAGCTTGACAGTGTCCTACAATGAGCAGTTCTTC. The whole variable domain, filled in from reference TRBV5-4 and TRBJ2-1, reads ETGVTQSPTHLIKTRGQQVTLRCSSQSGHNTVSWYQQALGQGPQFIFQYYREEENGRGNFPPRFSGLQFPNYSSELNVNALELDDSALYLCASSLTVSYNEQFFGPGTRLTVL.

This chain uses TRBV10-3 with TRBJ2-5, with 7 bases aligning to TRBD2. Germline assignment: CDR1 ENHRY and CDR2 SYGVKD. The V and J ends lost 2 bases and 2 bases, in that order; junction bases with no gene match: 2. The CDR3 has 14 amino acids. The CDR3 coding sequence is TGTGCCATCAGTGAGGGGAGGGAGCAAGAGACCCAGTACTTC. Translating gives CAISEGREQETQYF.

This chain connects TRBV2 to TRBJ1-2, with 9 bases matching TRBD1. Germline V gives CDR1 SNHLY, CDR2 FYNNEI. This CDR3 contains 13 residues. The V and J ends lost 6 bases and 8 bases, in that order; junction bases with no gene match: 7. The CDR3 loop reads CASRLDRGEGYTF. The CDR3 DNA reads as TGTGCCAGCAGATTGGACAGGGGTGAGGGCTACACCTTC. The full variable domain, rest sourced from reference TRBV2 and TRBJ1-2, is EPEVTQTPSHQVTQMGQEVILRCVPISNHLYFYWYRQILGQKVEFLVSFYNNEISEKSEIFDDQFSVERPDGSNFTLKIRSTKLEDSAMYFCASRLDRGEGYTFGSGTRLTVV.

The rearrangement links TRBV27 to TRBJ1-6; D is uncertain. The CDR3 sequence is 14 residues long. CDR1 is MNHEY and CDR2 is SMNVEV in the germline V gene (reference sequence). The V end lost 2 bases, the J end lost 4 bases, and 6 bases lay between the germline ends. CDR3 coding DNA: TGTGCCAGCAGTTTAGAGGAGTATAATTCACCCCTCCACTTT. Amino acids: CASSLEEYNSPLHF.

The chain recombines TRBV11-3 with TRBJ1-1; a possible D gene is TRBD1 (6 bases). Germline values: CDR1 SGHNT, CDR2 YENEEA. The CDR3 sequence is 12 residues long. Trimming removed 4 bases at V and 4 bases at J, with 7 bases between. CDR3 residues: CASSSQGTEAFF. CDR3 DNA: TGTGCCAGCAGCTCACAGGGCACTGAAGCTTTCTTT.

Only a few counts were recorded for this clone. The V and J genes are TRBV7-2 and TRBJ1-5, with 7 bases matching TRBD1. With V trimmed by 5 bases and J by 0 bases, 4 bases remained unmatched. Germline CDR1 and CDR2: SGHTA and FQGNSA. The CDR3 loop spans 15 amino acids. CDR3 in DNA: TGTGCCAGCAGCCTCGGGACAGCTAGCAATCAGCCCCAGCATTTT. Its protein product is CASSLGTASNQPQHF.

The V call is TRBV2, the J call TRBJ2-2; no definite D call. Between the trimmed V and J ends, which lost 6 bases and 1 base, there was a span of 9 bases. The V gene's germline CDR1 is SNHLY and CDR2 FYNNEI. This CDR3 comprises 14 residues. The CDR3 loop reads CASRYTENTGELFF. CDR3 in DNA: TGTGCCAGCAGGTACACAGAGAACACCGGGGAGCTGTTTTTT.

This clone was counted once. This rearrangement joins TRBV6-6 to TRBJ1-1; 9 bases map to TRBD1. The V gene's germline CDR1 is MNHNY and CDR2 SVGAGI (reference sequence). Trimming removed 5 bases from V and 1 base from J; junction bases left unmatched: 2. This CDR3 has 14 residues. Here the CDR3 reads CASSTQGANTEAFF. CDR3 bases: TGTGCCAGCAGTACACAGGGGGCGAACACTGAAGCTTTCTTT.

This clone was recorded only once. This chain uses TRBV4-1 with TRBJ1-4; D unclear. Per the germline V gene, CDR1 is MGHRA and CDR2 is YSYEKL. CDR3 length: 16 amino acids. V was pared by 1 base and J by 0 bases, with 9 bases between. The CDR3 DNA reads TGCGCCAGCAGCCAAGCGACACCGGCAACTAATGAAAAACTGTTTTTT. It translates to CASSQATPATNEKLFF.

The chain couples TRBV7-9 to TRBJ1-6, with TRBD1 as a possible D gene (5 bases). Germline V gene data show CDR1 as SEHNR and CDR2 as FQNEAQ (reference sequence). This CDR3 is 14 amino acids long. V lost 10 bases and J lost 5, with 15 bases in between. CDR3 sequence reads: CATDGGNNNSPLHF. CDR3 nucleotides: TGTGCCACCGACGGGGGAAATAATAATTCACCCCTCCACTTT. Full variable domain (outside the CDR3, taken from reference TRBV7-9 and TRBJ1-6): DTGVSQNPRHKITKRGQNVTFRCDPISEHNRLYWYRQTLGQGPEFLTYFQNEAQLEKSRLLSDRFSAERPKGSFSTLEIQRTEQGDSAMYLCATDGGNNNSPLHFGNGTRLTVT.

CDR3 loop: CASSFMGQGFAGNTIYF. CDR3 sequence (DNA): TGTGCCAGCAGCTTCATGGGACAGGGTTTTGCTGGAAACACCATATATTTT. The V gene is TRBV5-4, the J gene TRBJ1-3, with 9 bases matching TRBD1. Germline CDR1 and CDR2: SGHNT and YYREEE (reference sequence). There are 17 residues in the CDR3. Losses at the gene ends were 2 bases for V and 2 bases for J; bases not matched to a gene: 8.